A selection of T cell receptor beta chains follows, all from one sample in a study of T cells after yellow fever vaccination. Using its own MiXCR run on the 5' RACE reads, TCRdb lists one record per CDR3 protein. Among 200,000 to 300,000 distinct CDR3 sequences listed, approximately 3.5% were seen once. Sequencing used PBMCs, obtained 15 days after the yellow fever booster vaccination. The receptors originated from a man aged 18 to 30 who received the YFV17D yellow fever vaccine. The CDR3 runs from the conserved cysteine through the conserved F or W. The D gene is left open where the match is weak. A clone size is listed for some rows: how often the clone was seen (once, few, many), or a class if it is expanded.

j_call,cdr3_length,d_call,v_call,clone_size,cdr3_aa,cdr3_nt
TRBJ1-4,14,TRBD1,TRBV7-2,many,CASSLDRGDEKLFF,TGTGCCAGCAGCTTAGACAGGGGCGATGAAAAACTGTTTTTT
TRBJ1-2,14,.,TRBV12-3/TRBV12-4,many,CASSPTGGASGYTF,TGTGCCAGCAGCCCGACCGGGGGGGCAAGTGGCTACACCTTC
TRBJ2-7,13,.,TRBV7-3,many,CASSLRAWGEQYF,TGTGCCAGCAGCTTAAGGGCTTGGGGGGAGCAGTACTTC
TRBJ2-1,16,.,TRBV11-2,few,CASSLATSFPYNEQFF,TGTGCCAGCAGCTTAGCTACTAGTTTCCCCTACAATGAGCAGTTCTTC
TRBJ2-7,15,.,TRBV9,many,CASSPRQASSYEQYF,TGTGCCAGCAGCCCCCGGCAGGCGAGCTCCTACGAGCAGTACTTC
TRBJ1-3,15,.,TRBV12-3/TRBV12-4,many,CASSLGSLSGNTIYF,TGTGCCAGCAGTTTAGGAAGTCTCTCTGGAAACACCATATATTTT
TRBJ1-5,15,.,TRBV4-1,many,CASSRVADRNQPQHF,TGCGCCAGCAGCCGTGTTGCGGACCGCAATCAGCCCCAGCATTTT
TRBJ1-6,21,.,TRBV7-8,many,CASSLGSGVWIGGTYNSPLHF,TGTGCCAGCAGCTTAGGGTCGGGGGTTTGGATCGGGGGAACCTATAATTCACCCCTCCACTTT
TRBJ1-5,15,.,TRBV30,many,CAWSKGMVSNQPQHF,TGTGCCTGGAGTAAGGGGATGGTGAGCAATCAGCCCCAGCATTTT
TRBJ2-3,15,.,TRBV4-3,many,CASSRQVVGTDTQYF,TGCGCCAGCAGCCGACAGGTGGTGGGCACAGATACGCAGTATTTT
TRBJ1-3,18,.,TRBV7-8,many,CASSPKDPGRAYGNTIYF,TGTGCCAGCAGCCCGAAGGACCCGGGACGGGCCTACGGAAACACCATATATTTT
TRBJ2-4,14,.,TRBV3-1,many,CASSHPSAKNIQYF,TGTGCCAGCAGCCACCCATCGGCCAAAAACATTCAGTACTTC
TRBJ1-1,14,TRBD1,TRBV12-3/TRBV12-4,many,CASSRTGGNTEAFF,TGTGCCAGCAGTCGGACAGGGGGGAACACTGAAGCTTTCTTT
TRBJ1-2,14,.,TRBV10-3,many,CAIRANTGIYGYTF,TGTGCCATCAGGGCCAACACTGGGATCTATGGCTACACCTTC
TRBJ1-1,13,.,TRBV6-5,many,CASSSASRGEAFF,TGTGCCAGCAGTAGCGCGTCTAGGGGTGAAGCTTTCTTT
TRBJ2-5,12,.,TRBV2,.,CASSTSTGTQYF,TGTGCCAGCAGTACCAGTACGGGGACCCAGTACTTC
TRBJ1-2,16,.,TRBV10-3,many,CATSVSVLAANYGYTF,TGTGCCACCTCAGTCAGTGTGTTGGCAGCTAACTATGGCTACACCTTC
TRBJ1-4,14,.,TRBV10-3,many,CAISEVQGGEKLFF,TGTGCCATCAGTGAGGTCCAGGGCGGTGAAAAACTGTTTTTT
TRBJ1-5,13,.,TRBV27,many,CASSFVPDQPQHF,TGTGCCAGCAGTTTTGTGCCGGATCAGCCCCAGCATTTT
TRBJ2-1,14,TRBD2,TRBV4-2,.,CASSQEGAGDEQFF,TGTGCCAGCAGCCAAGAAGGAGCGGGGGATGAGCAGTTCTTC
TRBJ1-5,17,.,TRBV4-3,few,CASSQDLVGGGGQPQHF,TGCGCCAGCAGCCAAGATCTAGTGGGGGGTGGGGGTCAGCCCCAGCATTTT
TRBJ1-4,13,.,TRBV5-5,many,CASSLGLDEKLFF,TGTGCCAGCAGCTTGGGCCTTGATGAAAAACTGTTTTTT
TRBJ2-1,14,TRBD2,TRBV3-1,many,CASKAGGGNNEQFF,TGTGCCAGCAAAGCGGGGGGAGGCAACAATGAGCAGTTCTTC
TRBJ2-3,12,.,TRBV27,many,CASSSPRDTQYF,TGTGCCAGCAGTTCGCCGAGGGATACGCAGTATTTT
TRBJ1-5,12,.,TRBV20-1,many,CSASSGIQPQHF,TGCAGTGCCAGCTCGGGGATCCAGCCCCAGCATTTT
TRBJ1-3,17,.,TRBV4-1,many,CASSQGRQPGTGNTIYF,TGCGCCAGCAGCCAAGGGCGGCAGCCCGGGACTGGAAACACCATATATTTT
TRBJ2-7,15,.,TRBV7-8,many,CASSRSGSVSYEQYF,TGTGCCAGCAGCCGGTCCGGGTCGGTTTCCTACGAGCAGTACTTC
TRBJ1-4,16,.,TRBV7-2,many,CASSLGRGGPNEKLFF,TGTGCCAGCAGCTTAGGGCGAGGGGGTCCAAATGAAAAACTGTTTTTT
TRBJ1-3,16,.,TRBV5-1,many,CASTPYGVDSGNTIYF,TGCGCCAGCACACCCTATGGGGTCGACTCTGGAAACACCATATATTTT
TRBJ1-1,15,.,TRBV12-3/TRBV12-4,few,CASSGDGRVRPEAFF,TGTGCCAGCAGTGGGGACGGACGGGTACGGCCTGAAGCTTTCTTT
TRBJ2-5,15,TRBD1,TRBV7-2,.,CASSRDRGPGETQYF,TGTGCCAGCAGCCGGGACAGGGGCCCAGGGGAGACCCAGTACTTC
TRBJ2-7,13,.,TRBV5-1,few,CASRENTDYEQYF,TGCGCCAGCCGAGAAAACACAGACTACGAGCAGTACTTC
TRBJ1-1,14,TRBD1,TRBV5-1,many,CASSPGQGNTEAFF,TGTGCCAGCAGTCCGGGACAGGGTAACACTGAAGCTTTCTTT
TRBJ1-1,14,TRBD1,TRBV10-3,many,CAISLQGENTEAFF,TGTGCCATCAGTCTACAGGGGGAGAACACTGAAGCTTTCTTT
TRBJ1-5,20,.,TRBV6-2/TRBV6-3,many,CASSYSNRFPDLGRGLTQHF,TGTGCCAGCAGTTATAGTAATCGCTTTCCCGACTTGGGACGAGGTTTGACCCAGCATTTT
TRBJ1-1,13,.,TRBV7-3,many,CASSHDRWTEAFF,TGTGCCAGCAGCCACGACAGATGGACTGAAGCTTTCTTT